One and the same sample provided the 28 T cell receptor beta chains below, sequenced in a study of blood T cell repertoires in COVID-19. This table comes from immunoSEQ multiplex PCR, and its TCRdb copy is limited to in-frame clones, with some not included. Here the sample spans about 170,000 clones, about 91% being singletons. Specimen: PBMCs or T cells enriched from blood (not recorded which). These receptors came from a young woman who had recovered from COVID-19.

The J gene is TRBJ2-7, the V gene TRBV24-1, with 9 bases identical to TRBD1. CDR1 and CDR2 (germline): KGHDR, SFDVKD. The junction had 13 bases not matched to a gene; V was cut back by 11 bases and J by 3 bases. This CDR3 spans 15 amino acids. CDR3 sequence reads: CASLDRGPDDYEQYF. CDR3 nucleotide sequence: TGTGCCAGTCTGGACAGGGGTCCTGACGACTACGAGCAGTACTTC.

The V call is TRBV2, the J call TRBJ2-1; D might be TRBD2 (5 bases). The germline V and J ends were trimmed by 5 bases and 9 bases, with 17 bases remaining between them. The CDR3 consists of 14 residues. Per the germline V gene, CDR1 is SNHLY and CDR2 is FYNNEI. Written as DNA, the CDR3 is TGTGCCAGCAGTTGGCTAGCTGACGTGGGTGAGCAGTTCTTC. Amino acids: CASSWLADVGEQFF.

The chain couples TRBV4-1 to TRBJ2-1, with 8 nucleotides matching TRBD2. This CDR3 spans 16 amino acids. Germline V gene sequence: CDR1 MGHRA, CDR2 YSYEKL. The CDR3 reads CGTSRLAIGSYNEQFF. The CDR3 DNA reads TGCGGGACGTCGAGACTAGCGATTGGCTCCTACAATGAGCAGTTCTTC.

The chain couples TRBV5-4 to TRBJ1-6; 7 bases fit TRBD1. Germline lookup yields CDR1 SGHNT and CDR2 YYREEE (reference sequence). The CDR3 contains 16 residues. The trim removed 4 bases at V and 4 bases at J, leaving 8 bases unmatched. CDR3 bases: TGTGCCAGCAGCCGCGGACAGGAACAGTATAATTCACCCCTCCACTTT. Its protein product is CASSRGQEQYNSPLHF. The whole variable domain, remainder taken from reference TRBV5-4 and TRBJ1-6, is ETGVTQSPTHLIKTRGQQVTLRCSSQSGHNTVSWYQQALGQGPQFIFQYYREEENGRGNFPPRFSGLQFPNYSSELNVNALELDDSALYLCASSRGQEQYNSPLHFGNGTRLTVT.

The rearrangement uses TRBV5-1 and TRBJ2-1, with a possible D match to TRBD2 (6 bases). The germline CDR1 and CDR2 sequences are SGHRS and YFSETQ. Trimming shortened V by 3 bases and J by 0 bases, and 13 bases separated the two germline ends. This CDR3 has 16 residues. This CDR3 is CASSSRGPSSYNEQFF. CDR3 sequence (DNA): TGCGCCAGCAGCTCGCGGGGCCCCAGCTCCTACAATGAGCAGTTCTTC.

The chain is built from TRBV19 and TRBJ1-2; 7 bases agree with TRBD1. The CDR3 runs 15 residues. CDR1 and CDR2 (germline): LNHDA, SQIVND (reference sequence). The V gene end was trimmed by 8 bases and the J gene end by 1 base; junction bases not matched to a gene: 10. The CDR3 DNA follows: TGTGCCAGTGCTACTACAGGGGTCGGTAACTATGGCTACACCTTC. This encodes CASATTGVGNYGYTF.

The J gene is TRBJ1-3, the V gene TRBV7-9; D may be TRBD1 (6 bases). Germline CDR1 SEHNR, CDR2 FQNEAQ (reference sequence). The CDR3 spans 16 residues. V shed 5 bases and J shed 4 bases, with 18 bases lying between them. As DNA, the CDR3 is TGTGCCAGCAGCCATGGGGACAAATCTTTAGGAAACACCATATATTTT. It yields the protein CASSHGDKSLGNTIYF.

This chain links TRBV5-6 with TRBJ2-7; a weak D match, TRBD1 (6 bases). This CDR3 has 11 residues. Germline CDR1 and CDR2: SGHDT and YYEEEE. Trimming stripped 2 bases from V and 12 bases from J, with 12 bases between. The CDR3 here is CASSFRDIRYF. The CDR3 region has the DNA TGTGCCAGCAGCTTCCGGGACATCAGGTACTTC.

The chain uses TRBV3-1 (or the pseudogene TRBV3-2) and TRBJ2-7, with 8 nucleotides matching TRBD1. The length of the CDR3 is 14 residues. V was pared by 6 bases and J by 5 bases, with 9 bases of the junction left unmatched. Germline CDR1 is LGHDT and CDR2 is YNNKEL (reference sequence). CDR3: CASSPDRGRDEQYF. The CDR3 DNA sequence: TGTGCCAGCAGTCCCGACAGGGGTAGGGACGAGCAGTACTTC.

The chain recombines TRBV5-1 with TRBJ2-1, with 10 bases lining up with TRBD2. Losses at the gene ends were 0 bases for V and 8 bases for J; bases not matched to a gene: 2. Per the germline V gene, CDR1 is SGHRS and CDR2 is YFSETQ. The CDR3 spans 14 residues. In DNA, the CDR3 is TGCGCCAGCAGCTTGGGGAGCGGGAGGGATGAGCAGTTCTTC. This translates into CASSLGSGRDEQFF.

The CDR3 region is CASSSSGRNEQFF. The CDR3 DNA sequence: TGTGCCAGCAGTTCGAGCGGGAGAAATGAGCAGTTCTTC. The chain uses TRBV7-9 and TRBJ2-1; 8 nucleotides match TRBD2. After removal of 6 bases from V and 7 bases from J, the junction contained 5 bases not matched to a gene. The CDR3 has 13 residues. Germline CDR1 is SEHNR and CDR2 is FQNEAQ (reference sequence).

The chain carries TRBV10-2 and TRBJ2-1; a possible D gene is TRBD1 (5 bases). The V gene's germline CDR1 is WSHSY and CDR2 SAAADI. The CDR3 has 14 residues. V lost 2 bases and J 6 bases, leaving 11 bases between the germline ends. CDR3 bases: TGCGCCAGCAGTGAGCAGGACATCCTCAATGAGCAGTTCTTC. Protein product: CASSEQDILNEQFF.

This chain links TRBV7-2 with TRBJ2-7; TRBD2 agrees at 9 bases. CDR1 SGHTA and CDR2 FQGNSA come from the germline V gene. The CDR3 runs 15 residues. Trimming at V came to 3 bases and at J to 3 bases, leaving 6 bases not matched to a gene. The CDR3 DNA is TGTGCCAGCAGCTTTCTCTCGCGGGAGGGCTACGAGCAGTACTTC. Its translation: CASSFLSREGYEQYF.

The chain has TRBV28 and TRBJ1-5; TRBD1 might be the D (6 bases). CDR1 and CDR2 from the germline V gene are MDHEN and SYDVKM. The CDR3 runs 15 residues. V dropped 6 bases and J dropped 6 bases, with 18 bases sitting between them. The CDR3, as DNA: TGTGCCAGCAGCGTAGGGTGGCAGGGGACTCAGCCCCAGCATTTT. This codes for CASSVGWQGTQPQHF.

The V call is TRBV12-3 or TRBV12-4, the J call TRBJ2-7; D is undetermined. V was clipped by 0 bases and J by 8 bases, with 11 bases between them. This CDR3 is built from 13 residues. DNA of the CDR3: TGTGCCAGCAGTTTAGCAGACATCAGCAAGCAGTACTTC. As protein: CASSLADISKQYF.

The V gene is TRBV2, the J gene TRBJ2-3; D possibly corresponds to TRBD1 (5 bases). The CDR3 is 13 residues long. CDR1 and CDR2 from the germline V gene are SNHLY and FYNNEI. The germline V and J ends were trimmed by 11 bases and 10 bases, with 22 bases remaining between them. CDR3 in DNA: TGTGCCGGGGTAGGGGCGCCGGCTCAGGCGCAGTATTTT. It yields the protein CAGVGAPAQAQYF.

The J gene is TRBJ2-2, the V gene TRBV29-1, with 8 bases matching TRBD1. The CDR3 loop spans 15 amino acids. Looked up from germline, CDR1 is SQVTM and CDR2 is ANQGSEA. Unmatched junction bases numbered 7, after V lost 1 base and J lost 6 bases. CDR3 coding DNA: TGCAGCGTTGAAGGGCAGGGGGCAGGGCCCGGGGAGCTGTTTTTT. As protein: CSVEGQGAGPGELFF.

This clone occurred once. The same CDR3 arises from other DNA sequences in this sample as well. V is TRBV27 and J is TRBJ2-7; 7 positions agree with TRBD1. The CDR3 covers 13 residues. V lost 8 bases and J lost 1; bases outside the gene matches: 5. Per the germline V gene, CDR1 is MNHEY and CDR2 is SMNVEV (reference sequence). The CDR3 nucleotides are TGTGCCAGCGGACACAGGGGATCCTACGAGCAGTACTTC. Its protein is CASGHRGSYEQYF.

The CDR3: CASSYWGRSGNEQYF. In DNA form, the CDR3 reads TGTGCCAGCAGTTACTGGGGGCGGTCCGGAAACGAGCAGTACTTC. The V call is TRBV6-2 or TRBV6-3, the J call TRBJ2-7; a possible D gene is TRBD1 (6 bases). This CDR3 is built from 15 residues. From germline, CDR1 is MNHEY and CDR2 SVGEGT. Deletions cut 1 base from V and 5 bases from J, with 15 bases between.

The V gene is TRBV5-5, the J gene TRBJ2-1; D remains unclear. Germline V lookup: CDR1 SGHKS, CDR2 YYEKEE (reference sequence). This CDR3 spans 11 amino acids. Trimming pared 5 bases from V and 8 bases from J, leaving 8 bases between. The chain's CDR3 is CASSHADEQFF. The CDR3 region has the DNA TGTGCCAGCAGTCATGCGGATGAGCAGTTCTTC. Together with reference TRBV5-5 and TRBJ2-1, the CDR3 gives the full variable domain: DAGVTQSPTHLIKTRGQQVTLRCSPISGHKSVSWYQQVLGQGPQFIFQYYEKEERGRGNFPDRFSARQFPNYSSELNVNALLLGDSALYLCASSHADEQFFGPGTRLTVL.

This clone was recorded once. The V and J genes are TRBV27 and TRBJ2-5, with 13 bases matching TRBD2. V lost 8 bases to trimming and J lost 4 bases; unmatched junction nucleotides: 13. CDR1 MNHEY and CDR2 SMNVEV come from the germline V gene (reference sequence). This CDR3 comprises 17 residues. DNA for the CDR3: TGTGCCAGCGCAAGGCTACTAGCGGGAGGGCCCGGAGAGACCCAGTACTTC. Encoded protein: CASARLLAGGPGETQYF.

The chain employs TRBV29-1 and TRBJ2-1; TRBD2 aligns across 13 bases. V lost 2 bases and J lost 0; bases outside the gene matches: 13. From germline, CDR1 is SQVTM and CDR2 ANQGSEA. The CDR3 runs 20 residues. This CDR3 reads CSVELGLGLAGVTSYNEQFF. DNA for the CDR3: TGCAGCGTTGAATTAGGTCTAGGACTAGCGGGAGTAACCTCCTACAATGAGCAGTTCTTC.

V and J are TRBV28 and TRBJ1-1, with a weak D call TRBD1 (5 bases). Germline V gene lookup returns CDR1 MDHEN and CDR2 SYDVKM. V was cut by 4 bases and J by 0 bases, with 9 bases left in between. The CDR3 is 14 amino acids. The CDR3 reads CASSWATVNTEAFF. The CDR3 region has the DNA TGTGCCAGCAGTTGGGCGACAGTGAACACTGAAGCTTTCTTT.

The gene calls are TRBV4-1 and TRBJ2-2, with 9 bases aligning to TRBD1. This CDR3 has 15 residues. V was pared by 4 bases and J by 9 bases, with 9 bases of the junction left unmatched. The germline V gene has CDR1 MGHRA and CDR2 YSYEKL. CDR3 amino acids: CASSRLGQGIRELFF. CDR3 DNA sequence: TGCGCCAGCAGCCGTTTGGGACAGGGAATACGGGAGCTGTTTTTT.

Here the CDR3 reads CASSKRARAAREQFF. CDR3 nucleotides: TGTGCCAGCAGCAAAAGGGCCAGGGCAGCTCGGGAGCAGTTCTTC. This sequence joins TRBV16 and TRBJ2-1; D perhaps matches TRBD1 (5 bases). V was shortened by 5 bases and J by 10 bases, with 21 bases between the two germline ends. The CDR3 spans 15 residues. Germline assignment: CDR1 KGHSY and CDR2 FQNENV. The complete variable domain, with remaining parts taken from reference TRBV16 and TRBJ2-1, reads GEEVAQTPKHLVRGEGQKAKLYCAPIKGHSYVFWYQQVLKNEFKFLISFQNENVFDETGMPKERFSAKCLPNSPCSLEIQATKLEDSAVYFCASSKRARAAREQFFGPGTRLTVL.

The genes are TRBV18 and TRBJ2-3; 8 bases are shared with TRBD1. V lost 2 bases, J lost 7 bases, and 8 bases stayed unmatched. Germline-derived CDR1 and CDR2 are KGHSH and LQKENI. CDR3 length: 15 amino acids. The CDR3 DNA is TGTGCCAGCTCACCATCCCCCCAGGGGGCAAATACGCAGTATTTT. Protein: CASSPSPQGANTQYF. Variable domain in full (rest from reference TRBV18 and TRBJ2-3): NAGVMQNPRHLVRRRGQEARLRCSPMKGHSHVYWYRQLPEEGLKFMVYLQKENIIDESGMPKERFSAEFPKEGPSILRIQQVVRGDSAAYFCASSPSPQGANTQYFGPGTRLTVL.

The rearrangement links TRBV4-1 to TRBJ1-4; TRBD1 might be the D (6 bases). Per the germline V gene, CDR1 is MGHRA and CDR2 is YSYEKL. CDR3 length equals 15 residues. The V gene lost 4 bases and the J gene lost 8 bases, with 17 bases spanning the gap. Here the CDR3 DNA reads TGCGCCAGCAGCCGGCATACAGGGATCGGGGAAAAACTGTTTTTT. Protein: CASSRHTGIGEKLFF.

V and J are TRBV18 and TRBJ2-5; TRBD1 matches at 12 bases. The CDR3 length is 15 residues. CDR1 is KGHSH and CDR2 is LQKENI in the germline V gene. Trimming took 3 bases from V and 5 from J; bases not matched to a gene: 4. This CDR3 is CASSPGTGGRETQYF. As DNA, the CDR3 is TGTGCCAGCTCACCGGGGACAGGGGGCAGGGAGACCCAGTACTTC.